Each of the 21 T cell receptor beta chains below was sequenced from the same sample in a study of beta chain features in type 1 diabetes. Every isolated RNA sample was fully reverse transcribed, so sequencing captured expressed TCRB transcripts. TCRdb's copy holds only in-frame clones and misses some; the assay was immunoSEQ multiplex PCR. The repertoire includes fewer than 900,000 clones, 17% of them detected once, and about 0.02% sits in the top ten. Material: naive CD4+ T cells from blood. The receptors were gathered from a woman under 30 in good health.

This chain links TRBV7-8 with TRBJ2-7; D unresolved. This CDR3 has 15 residues. Deletions cut 4 bases from V and 3 bases from J, with 16 bases between. Looked up from germline, CDR1 is SGHVS and CDR2 is FQNEAQ. The CDR3 region is CASSSNPGLNYEQYF. As DNA, the CDR3 is TGTGCCAGCAGCTCAAATCCCGGTCTCAACTACGAGCAGTACTTC.

In its sample, this clone was seen a few times. The gene calls are TRBV2 and TRBJ2-1; D is perhaps TRBD1 (6 bases). The germline gives CDR1 SNHLY, CDR2 FYNNEI. The V end was cut by 8 bases, the J end by 9 bases, with 11 bases between. The CDR3 has 11 amino acids. The CDR3 bases are TGTGCCAGCTATAGGGGGAGTGAGCAGTTCTTC. Amino acids: CASYRGSEQFF.

This clone has a handful of counts. The chain recombines TRBV18 with TRBJ2-1; 9 bases fit TRBD1. V dropped 6 bases and J dropped 8; count of bases not matched to a gene: 11. Per the germline V gene, CDR1 is KGHSH and CDR2 is LQKENI. This CDR3 has 15 residues. The CDR3 coding sequence is TGTGCCAGCTCTCGGCCGGGACAGGGTACCTATGAGCAGTTCTTC. Protein product: CASSRPGQGTYEQFF.

The genes are TRBV19 and TRBJ2-7; D uncertain. Germline V lookup: CDR1 LNHDA, CDR2 SQIVND (reference sequence). The CDR3 sequence is 14 residues long. The ends were cut back, 4 bases at V and 0 bases at J, with 10 bases in the middle. Here the CDR3 reads CASSTLGNSYEQYF. CDR3 nucleotide sequence: TGTGCCAGTAGTACTCTAGGGAACTCCTACGAGCAGTACTTC.

The rearrangement joins TRBV9 to TRBJ2-1; 9 bases fit TRBD2. The CDR3 is 14 amino acids. The germline V gene has CDR1 SGDLS and CDR2 YYNGEE. After removal of 3 bases from V and 6 bases from J, the junction contained 4 bases not matched to a gene. This CDR3 is CASSAGLAANEQFF. The CDR3 coding sequence is TGTGCCAGCAGCGCGGGACTAGCAGCCAATGAGCAGTTCTTC.

This rearrangement joins TRBV7-2 to TRBJ1-2, with 8 positions matching TRBD1. Trimming took 6 bases from V and 0 from J; bases not matched to a gene: 18. The CDR3 has 19 amino acids. From germline, CDR1 is SGHTA and CDR2 FQGNSA. CDR3 protein: CASRVAIPGQAFTNYGYTF. The CDR3 bases are TGTGCCAGCAGAGTGGCGATCCCGGGACAGGCATTTACTAACTATGGCTACACCTTC.

This clone was detected a few times. This chain joins TRBV4-1 and TRBJ2-2; D is unclear. V lost 0 bases to trimming and J lost 2 bases, with 10 bases between them. The CDR3 consists of 16 residues. Germline V gene data show CDR1 as MGHRA and CDR2 as YSYEKL. The CDR3 sequence is CASSQEVTVNTGELFF. The CDR3 DNA follows: TGCGCCAGCAGCCAAGAAGTCACAGTAAACACCGGGGAGCTGTTTTTT.

The genes are TRBV28 and TRBJ2-6; perhaps TRBD1 as D (5 bases). The CDR3 extends over 18 amino acids. CDR1 MDHEN and CDR2 SYDVKM come from the germline V gene. Trimming stripped 3 bases from V and 0 bases from J, with 15 bases between. The DNA of the CDR3 is TGTGCCAGCAGTTTTTCCTACAGGATCACCTCTGGGGCCAACGTCCTGACTTTC. Translated, it gives CASSFSYRITSGANVLTF.

This clone was observed a few times. V gene TRBV4-2 combines with J gene TRBJ2-7; possible D gene TRBD1, 5 bases. V lost 1 base and J lost 2, with 9 bases in between. The CDR3 contains 14 residues. Per germline, CDR1 LGHNA and CDR2 YNFKEQ. CDR3 protein: CASSQGGLTYEQYF. Here the CDR3 DNA reads TGTGCCAGCAGCCAAGGGGGCTTGACCTACGAGCAGTACTTC.

This clone appeared a few times. This sequence joins TRBV7-8 and TRBJ2-1; D gene unclear. The V and J ends lost 1 base and 9 bases respectively, with 4 bases between them. CDR3 size: 11 residues. The germline V gene has CDR1 SGHVS and CDR2 FQNEAQ. The CDR3 protein is CASSLVFEQFF. DNA for the CDR3: TGTGCCAGCAGCTTAGTGTTTGAGCAGTTCTTC.

This clone was seen only a few times. The chain carries TRBV13 and TRBJ1-2, with a possible D match to TRBD1 (5 bases). Germline V gene data show CDR1 as PRHDT and CDR2 as FYEKMQ (reference sequence). Trimming removed 2 bases at V and 6 bases at J, with 22 bases between. This CDR3 spans 17 amino acids. This chain's CDR3 is CASSLKAGIRRGDGYTF. The CDR3 DNA sequence: TGTGCCAGCAGCTTAAAAGCCGGGATCAGGCGGGGCGATGGCTACACCTTC.

This clone has only a few counts. The chain joins TRBV11-2 to TRBJ1-4, with 9 bases lining up with TRBD1. The CDR3 spans 13 residues. Trimming removed 5 bases from V and 10 bases from J; junction bases left unmatched: 5. The germline CDR1 and CDR2 sequences are SGHAT and FQNNGV. The CDR3 coding sequence is TGTGCCAGCAGCCGCGGACAGGGGCGAAAACTGTTTTTT. Translation: CASSRGQGRKLFF.

The table lists this clone with a few counts. The chain carries TRBV5-6 and TRBJ2-1, with TRBD1 as a possible D gene (6 bases). Trimming removed 3 bases at V and 8 bases at J, with 12 bases between. The CDR3 has 13 residues. CDR1 and CDR2 (germline): SGHDT, YYEEEE. The CDR3 loop reads CASSSDSRHEQFF. Written as DNA, the CDR3 is TGTGCCAGCAGCTCGGACAGTAGGCATGAGCAGTTCTTC.

This clone appeared a few times. The chain carries TRBV27 and TRBJ2-6; D is tentatively TRBD1 or TRBD2 (5 bases each). This CDR3 region has 17 residues. The V and J ends lost 5 bases and 0 bases respectively, with 14 bases between them. The germline V gene has CDR1 MNHEY and CDR2 SMNVEV (reference sequence). The CDR3 loop is CASSRDDWSSGANVLTF. CDR3 nucleotides: TGTGCCAGCAGTCGGGACGATTGGAGCTCTGGGGCCAACGTCCTGACTTTC.

A few counts support this clone. The chain is built from TRBV5-1 and TRBJ1-2; D perhaps matches TRBD1 (5 bases). Germline loops: CDR1 SGHRS, CDR2 YFSETQ. The length of the CDR3 is 14 residues. Deletions cut 4 bases from V and 4 bases from J, with 14 bases between. The CDR3 nucleotides are TGCGCCAGCAGCCCCGAGACAGTCACCTATGGCTACACCTTC. Its protein product is CASSPETVTYGYTF.

Worth noting for this clone: A read error may explain this, as a much larger clone is one base away. The same CDR3 can be traced to other DNA sequences in this sample. The chain uses TRBV7-3 and TRBJ2-7; D is unresolved. The germline CDR1 and CDR2 sequences are SGHTA and FQGTGA. The CDR3 has 12 residues. With 3 bases removed from V and 0 bases from J, the gap between germline ends came to 3 bases. The CDR3 nucleotides read TGTGCCAGCAGCTTGTCCTCCTACGAGCAGTACTTC. Translating it yields CASSLSSYEQYF.

V gene TRBV27 combines with J gene TRBJ2-7; TRBD2 matches at 12 bases. This CDR3 contains 14 residues. V gave up 5 bases and J gave up 5 bases; unmatched junction bases: 4. Looked up from germline, CDR1 is MNHEY and CDR2 is SMNVEV (reference sequence). The CDR3: CASSMRTSGNEQYF. The DNA of the CDR3 is TGTGCCAGCAGTATGAGGACTAGCGGGAACGAGCAGTACTTC.

This clone was detected a few times. The J gene is TRBJ2-1, the V gene TRBV9; D call uncertain. This CDR3 region has 16 residues. The V end was cut by 5 bases, the J end by 4 bases, with 19 bases between. Per the germline V gene, CDR1 is SGDLS and CDR2 is YYNGEE. The DNA of the CDR3 is TGTGCCAGCAGTGATGGACCCAGTCAGTCATACAATGAGCAGTTCTTC. Residues: CASSDGPSQSYNEQFF.

The chain links TRBV11-1 to TRBJ1-4; D is uncertain. Deletions cut 5 bases from V and 8 bases from J, with 12 bases between. The CDR3 runs to 13 residues. Germline V CDR1 and CDR2: SGHAT, FQDESV (reference sequence). This CDR3 reads CASSPGPTEKLFF. CDR3 DNA sequence: TGTGCCAGCAGCCCCGGGCCGACGGAAAAACTGTTTTTT.

The chain is built from TRBV25-1 and TRBJ2-2, with 10 bases aligning to TRBD2. The CDR3 extends over 17 amino acids. CDR1 is MGHDK and CDR2 is SYGVNS in the germline V gene. The V segment lost 3 bases and the J segment 4 bases; nucleotides outside the gene matches: 8. CDR3 bases: TGTGCCAGCAGTGACATCCCTAGCGGGAGTGTCACCGGGGAGCTGTTTTTT. Translated, it gives CASSDIPSGSVTGELFF.

The gene calls are TRBV11-3 and TRBJ2-3; D is uncertain. The CDR3 runs 13 residues. V gave up 1 base and J gave up 8 bases, with 10 bases separating them. Germline CDR1 SGHNT, CDR2 YENEEA. CDR3 in amino acids: CASSLVLGGTQYF. The CDR3 DNA follows: TGTGCCAGCAGCTTAGTTCTCGGTGGTACGCAGTATTTT.